This passage covers 23 T cell receptor beta chains from one sample sequenced in a study of blood T cell repertoires in COVID-19. TCRdb's table, derived via immunoSEQ multiplex PCR, lists solely in-frame clones and lacks some. Here the sample spans around 200,000 clones, about nine tenths being singletons. The sequenced material came from peripheral blood. These receptors all come from a man between 18 and 35 years old with active or convalescent COVID-19.

To note about this clone: This same CDR3 is encoded by further DNA sequences in the sample. The gene calls are TRBV5-1 and TRBJ1-1, with 8 bases lining up with TRBD1. Per germline, CDR1 SGHRS and CDR2 YFSETQ. The CDR3 covers 14 residues. V dropped 4 bases and J dropped 1; count of bases not matched to a gene: 3. CDR3 sequence: CASSLGTGNTEAFF. The CDR3 DNA follows: TGCGCCAGCAGCCTTGGGACAGGGAACACTGAAGCTTTCTTT.

The chain recombines TRBV4-2 with TRBJ2-7, with 8 bases fitting TRBD2. The germline gives CDR1 LGHNA, CDR2 YNFKEQ. The CDR3 consists of 17 residues. V lost 0 bases to trimming and J lost 7 bases; unmatched junction nucleotides: 14. DNA of the CDR3: TGTGCCAGCAGCCAAGAAGCAGGGGCGGGAGGTTCCGGGGAGCAGTACTTC. The encoded protein is CASSQEAGAGGSGEQYF.

The DNA of the CDR3 is TGCGCCAGCAGCTTGTCTCAGGGGGTAGAGACCCAGTACTTC. It is translated as CASSLSQGVETQYF. This sequence joins TRBV5-1 and TRBJ2-5, with TRBD1 identical over 7 bases. The V gene's germline CDR1 is SGHRS and CDR2 YFSETQ. V lost 1 base, J lost 4 bases, and 4 bases stayed unmatched. The CDR3 consists of 14 residues.

This rearrangement joins TRBV7-6 to TRBJ1-2; 12 positions match TRBD1. Trimming cost V 3 bases and J 3 bases; bases outside gene matches: 2. Looked up from germline, CDR1 is SGHVS and CDR2 is FNYEAQ. The CDR3 is 15 residues long. The DNA of the CDR3 is TGTGCCAGCAGCTTGGGGACAGGGGGCTACTATGGCTACACCTTC. As protein: CASSLGTGGYYGYTF.

The V and J genes are TRBV28 and TRBJ1-4; TRBD1 might be the D (5 bases). The V and J ends lost 5 bases and 3 bases respectively, with 16 bases between them. Germline CDR1 and CDR2: MDHEN and SYDVKM. The CDR3 has 16 residues. CDR3 amino acids: CASSDPGGVANEKLFF. In DNA, the CDR3 is TGTGCCAGCAGTGACCCGGGGGGGGTGGCTAATGAAAAACTGTTTTTT.

This rearrangement joins TRBV9 to TRBJ2-2, with 11 nucleotides matching TRBD1. Unmatched junction bases numbered 2, after V lost 7 bases and J lost 3 bases. Germline CDR1 and CDR2: SGDLS and YYNGEE. The CDR3 runs 14 residues. CDR3 bases: TGTGCCAGCGGACAGGGGGCGGACACCGGGGAGCTGTTTTTT. This gives the protein CASGQGADTGELFF. Supplemented by reference TRBV9 and TRBJ2-2, the full variable domain reads DSGVTQTPKHLITATGQRVTLRCSPRSGDLSVYWYQQSLDQGLQFLIQYYNGEERAKGNILERFSAQQFPDLHSELNLSSLELGDSALYFCASGQGADTGELFFGEGSRLTVL.

The chain has TRBV30 and TRBJ1-6; TRBD1 matches at 7 bases. The ends lost 1 base at V and 5 bases at J; junction bases unmatched: 2. This CDR3 region has 14 residues. Germline-derived CDR1 and CDR2 are GTSNPN and SVGIG (reference sequence). CDR3 protein: CAWSGGQDNSPLHF. Here the CDR3 DNA reads TGTGCCTGGAGTGGCGGACAGGATAATTCACCCCTCCACTTT. The whole variable domain, filled in from reference TRBV30 and TRBJ1-6, reads SQTIHQWPATLVQPVGSPLSLECTVEGTSNPNLYWYRQAAGRGLQLLFYSVGIGQISSEVPQNLSASRPQDRQFILSSKKLLLSDSGFYLCAWSGGQDNSPLHFGNGTRLTVT.

The chain recombines TRBV29-1 with TRBJ2-5; D gene unclear. Per the germline V gene, CDR1 is SQVTM and CDR2 is ANQGSEA. V was clipped by 4 bases and J by 3 bases, with 12 bases between them. This CDR3 is built from 13 residues. The CDR3 DNA sequence: TGCAGCGTTGCACACAGACCAGAAGAGACCCAGTACTTC. Translating gives CSVAHRPEETQYF.

The CDR3 bases are TGCGCCAGCAGCCAATTAGAGACAGCCTCCACTGAAGCTTTCTTT. Residues: CASSQLETASTEAFF. The V and J genes are TRBV4-1 and TRBJ1-1; D perhaps matches TRBD1 (5 bases). The germline V gene encodes CDR1 MGHRA and CDR2 YSYEKL. The CDR3 is 15 residues long. V lost 2 bases to trimming and J lost 4 bases, with 14 bases between them.

This chain uses TRBV29-1 with TRBJ2-5; 10 bases line up with TRBD1. This CDR3 is built from 14 residues. V was clipped by 1 base and J by 6 bases; unmatched bases: 5. Germline V lookup: CDR1 SQVTM, CDR2 ANQGSEA. This chain's CDR3 is CSVEGQGARQTQYF. Written as DNA, the CDR3 is TGCAGCGTTGAAGGACAGGGGGCTCGACAGACCCAGTACTTC.

This clone was seen only once. This rearrangement joins TRBV11-3 to TRBJ1-5; weak D call: TRBD1 (6 bases). V lost 5 bases, J lost 7 bases, and 15 bases lay in between. The germline V gene encodes CDR1 SGHNT and CDR2 YENEEA. This CDR3 is built from 14 residues. The CDR3 DNA follows: TGTGCCAGCAGCCCCCACAGGGTTAGGCAGCCCCAGCATTTT. Encoded protein: CASSPHRVRQPQHF.

V gene TRBV19 combines with J gene TRBJ2-7; D is perhaps TRBD1 (5 bases). CDR1 is LNHDA, CDR2 SQIVND, per germline (reference sequence). The CDR3 extends over 12 amino acids. V lost 10 bases and J 7 bases, leaving 17 bases between the germline ends. Written as DNA, the CDR3 is TGTGCCACCGCGACAGTATTGGGAGAGCAGTACTTC. Translation gives CATATVLGEQYF.

The J gene is TRBJ1-5, the V gene TRBV6-5; D may be TRBD1 (5 bases). V was cut by 0 bases and J by 5 bases, with 5 bases left in between. The CDR3 spans 13 residues. The germline CDR1 and CDR2 sequences are MNHEY and SVGAGI. The chain's CDR3 is CASSYSTDQPQHF. CDR3 nucleotide sequence: TGTGCCAGCAGTTACTCGACAGATCAGCCCCAGCATTTT.

This rearrangement joins TRBV2 to TRBJ1-6; 10 bases fit TRBD1. V trimming: 6 bases; J trimming: 8 bases; junction bases outside the gene matches: 4. CDR1 and CDR2 from the germline V gene are SNHLY and FYNNEI. The CDR3 is 14 residues long. The CDR3 bases are TGTGCCAGCAGCCGGGACAGGGGATATTCACCCCTCCACTTT. This encodes CASSRDRGYSPLHF.

The J gene is TRBJ2-1, the V gene TRBV6-1; no definite D call. This CDR3 has 15 amino acids. V was shortened by 0 bases and J by 12 bases, with 18 bases between the two germline ends. Germline loops: CDR1 MNHNS, CDR2 SASEGT. CDR3 in amino acids: CASSEAHLSSAAQFF. DNA of the CDR3: TGTGCCAGCAGTGAAGCGCACTTATCTTCGGCGGCGCAGTTCTTC.

The chain has TRBV7-9 and TRBJ1-4; D unresolved. The V gene lost 1 base and the J gene lost 0 bases, with 6 bases spanning the gap. The CDR3 totals 15 residues. The V gene's germline CDR1 is SEHNR and CDR2 FQNEAQ (reference sequence). The CDR3 is CASSLGRATNEKLFF. CDR3 coding DNA: TGTGCCAGCAGCTTAGGTCGAGCAACTAATGAAAAACTGTTTTTT.

The genes are TRBV5-3 and TRBJ2-3, with 8 bases fitting TRBD2. TRBV5-3 is designated an ORF whose function remains uncertain. The CDR3 runs to 18 residues. V gave up 1 base and J gave up 6 bases; unmatched junction bases: 16. The CDR3 here is CARSLNRAGTRGGDTQYF. CDR3 coding DNA: TGTGCCAGAAGCTTGAACAGGGCCGGGACTAGAGGCGGGGATACGCAGTATTTT.

V is TRBV27 and J is TRBJ1-3; D remains ambiguous. The CDR3 has 15 amino acids. V was trimmed by 5 bases and J by 0 bases, leaving 11 bases between them. Germline CDR1 is MNHEY and CDR2 is SMNVEV (reference sequence). CDR3 residues: CASSPLENSGNTIYF. CDR3 DNA sequence: TGTGCCAGCAGTCCCCTAGAAAACTCTGGAAACACCATATATTTT.

CDR3 coding DNA: TGTGCCAGCAGCTCCCCCCTTACAGGGAGAGGAGAGACCCAGTACTTC. Residues: CASSSPLTGRGETQYF. The chain links TRBV7-9 to TRBJ2-5; perhaps TRBD1 as D (6 bases). This CDR3 comprises 16 residues. V gave up 4 bases and J gave up 4 bases, with 19 bases separating them. Germline V gene data show CDR1 as SEHNR and CDR2 as FQNEAQ (reference sequence).

The chain is built from TRBV6-6 and TRBJ1-2; D unresolved. Germline CDR1 MNHNY, CDR2 SVGAGI (reference sequence). The V and J ends lost 4 bases and 0 bases respectively, with 6 bases between them. This CDR3 has 13 amino acids. In nucleotides, the CDR3 is TGTGCCAGCAGTTCCACTCCTAACTATGGCTACACCTTC. It translates to CASSSTPNYGYTF.

The CDR3 DNA reads as TGTGCCAGCACTCCACTAGCGGGCAGCACAGATACGCAGTATTTT. It specifies CASTPLAGSTDTQYF. The chain uses TRBV2 and TRBJ2-3; TRBD2 matches 9 bases. Germline CDR1 and CDR2: SNHLY and FYNNEI. Trimming at V came to 7 bases and at J to 0 bases, leaving 5 bases not matched to a gene. The CDR3 length is 15 residues.

The genes are TRBV6-5 and TRBJ2-7, with TRBD1 matching 7 bases. Germline V CDR1 and CDR2: MNHEY, SVGAGI. CDR3 length: 15 residues. Germline trimming cut 2 bases from V and 3 bases from J; bases unmatched to any gene: 7. DNA of the CDR3: TGTGCCAGCAGTTACGCGTACAGGGGACGCTACGAGCAGTACTTC. The encoded protein is CASSYAYRGRYEQYF.

The chain links TRBV19 to TRBJ2-6; no definite D call. The germline V gene has CDR1 LNHDA and CDR2 SQIVND (reference sequence). The CDR3 is 13 residues long. Trimming cost V 6 bases and J 1 base, with 4 bases left between them. The CDR3 nucleotides are TGTGCCAGTAGCCAATCTGGGGCCAACGTCCTGACTTTC. It codes for CASSQSGANVLTF.